This TCR beta chain was sequenced for a study of CD8 T cells in ankylosing spondylitis. The study, taken as a whole, reports: Clones tied to disease were said to be significantly enriched in matched ankylosing spondylitis synovial fluid. The study identified a TCR beta motif of 7 or 8 highly homologous variants that appeared characteristic of ankylosing spondylitis blood. Disease-linked clones, CD8+, were relatively rare in peripheral blood.

The V gene's germline CDR1 is SNHLY and CDR2 FYNNEI. The CDR3 is 18 residues long. With regard to this clonotype: Its antigen is unidentified. At one boundary the junction diverges from the germline segment, which might be a read error.

Libraries for TCR beta were made by quantitative 5'-RACE with molecular barcodes. TCRdb re-derived calls from the 5' RACE reads in MiXCR, one entry per CDR3 protein. Of around 250,000 distinct CDR3 sequences listed, about a sixth are singletons. This chain joins TRBV2 and TRBJ2-1; 10 nucleotides align to TRBD2. The TCR originated in a male donor with ankylosing spondylitis or in good health (not recorded which). What was sequenced was blood, either unsorted or a sorted T cell fraction (not recorded which). The DNA for the CDR3 is TGTACCAGCAGTTTAAAGATCGGGGGACTAGCGCCCTACAATGAGCAGTTCTTC. It yields the protein CTSSLKIGGLAPYNEQFF.